These T cell receptor beta chains were read from a single sample in a study of regulatory T cells in long-lasting Graves disease. TCRdb analysed the multiplex PCR reads with MiXCR anew, one entry per CDR3 protein. Of over 650,000 distinct CDR3 sequences in the sample, 30% were seen once. This material consisted of peripheral blood mononuclear cells (PBMCs), taken when the disease was refractory, from a patient treated with antithyroid drugs. The receptors were gathered from a female donor with Graves disease. Each CDR3 is given with its conserved first and last residue. The D gene is left open where the match is weak. Clone size is stated in some rows and not others, as once, few, many or a class when expanded.

J gene	V gene	clone size	D gene	CDR3 protein	CDR3 DNA
TRBJ2-5	TRBV20-1	NA	TRBD2	CSARDGGLAGGPQETQYF	TGCAGTGCTAGAGATGGGGGACTAGCGGGAGGCCCACAAGAGACCCAGTACTTC
TRBJ2-7	TRBV11-2	NA	NA	CASSLAPNEQCF	TGTGCCAGCAGCTTAGCCCCAAACGAGCAGTGCTTC
TRBJ1-2	TRBV15	NA	NA	CATSRVQYYGYTF	TGTGCCACCAGCAGAGTACAGTACTATGGCTACACCTTC
TRBJ2-7	TRBV7-9	few	TRBD2	CASSFALAGAEQYF	TGTGCCAGCAGCTTCGCGCTAGCGGGAGCCGAGCAGTACTTC
TRBJ1-2	TRBV4-2	few	NA	CASSQSATTGHYGYTF	TGTGCCAGCAGCCAATCAGCAACGACGGGTCACTATGGCTACACCTTC
TRBJ2-5	TRBV19	NA	TRBD2	CASSFRTSGVETQYF	TGTGCCAGTAGTTTCCGGACTAGCGGCGTAGAGACCCAGTACTTC
TRBJ2-7	TRBV2	many	TRBD2	CASSPWSGRVYEQYF	TGTGCCAGCAGCCCCTGGAGCGGGAGAGTCTACGAGCAGTACTTC
TRBJ2-1	TRBV2	NA	NA	CASRMETSSYNEQFF	TGTGCCAGCAGGATGGAAACCTCCTCCTACAATGAGCAGTTCTTC
TRBJ2-2	TRBV19	few	TRBD2	CASNGFTSALSGELFF	TGTGCCAGTAATGGCTTCACTAGCGCCCTCAGTGGGGAGCTGTTTTTT
TRBJ1-5	TRBV28	many	NA	CASSDIVFGDQPQHF	TGTGCCAGCAGTGATATAGTTTTCGGGGATCAGCCCCAGCATTTT
TRBJ2-7	TRBV2	many	NA	CASSEGGSYEQYF	TGTGCCAGCAGTGAGGGCGGATCCTACGAGCAGTACTTC
TRBJ1-4	TRBV10-3	NA	NA	CAISESMAAGGLFF	TGTGCCATCAGTGAGTCGATGGCGGCGGGAGGACTGTTTTTT
TRBJ1-5	TRBV28	NA	NA	CASTSQGLGNQPQHF	TGTGCCAGCACCTCTCAGGGTCTAGGCAATCAGCCCCAGCATTTT
TRBJ1-5	TRBV6-1	few	TRBD1	CASSEWRGRDQPQHF	TGTGCCAGCAGTGAATGGAGGGGGCGCGATCAGCCCCAGCATTTT
TRBJ2-5	TRBV6-1	many	TRBD1	CASPRGPGETQYF	TGTGCCAGCCCCAGGGGGCCTGGGGAGACCCAGTACTTC
TRBJ2-5	TRBV7-9	few	NA	CASSSNRVPQETQYF	TGTGCCAGCAGTTCTAACAGGGTGCCTCAAGAGACCCAGTACTTC
TRBJ2-7	TRBV28	many	NA	CASSHPTAYEQYF	TGTGCCAGCAGTCACCCGACAGCTTACGAGCAGTACTTC
TRBJ2-5	TRBV28	NA	TRBD2	CASSPLAGGSETQYF	TGTGCCAGCAGTCCGTTAGCGGGAGGATCCGAGACCCAGTACTTC
TRBJ2-7	TRBV7-6	few	TRBD1	CASSLAPGQGYEQYF	TGTGCCAGCAGCTTAGCGCCGGGACAGGGGTACGAGCAGTACTTC
TRBJ2-7	TRBV28	many	NA	CASSPSPQGDEQYF	TGTGCCAGCAGCCCCTCCCCTCAGGGCGACGAGCAGTACTTC
TRBJ1-3	TRBV29-1	NA	NA	CSVEDGVAGNTIYF	TGCAGCGTTGAAGATGGGGTTGCGGGAAACACCATATATTTT
TRBJ1-1	TRBV30	NA	NA	CAWRTANTEAFF	TGTGCCTGGAGGACGGCCAACACTGAAGCTTTCTTT
TRBJ2-1	TRBV11-3	NA	NA	CASSLGGNYNEQFF	TGTGCCAGCAGCTTGGGCGGCAACTACAATGAGCAGTTCTTC
TRBJ1-1	TRBV28	many	TRBD1	CASSILRGPNTEAFF	TGTGCCAGCAGCATACTTAGGGGGCCGAACACTGAAGCTTTCTTT
TRBJ1-2	TRBV4-1	few	NA	CASSQDVGTVGYTF	TGCGCCAGCAGCCAAGATGTGGGTACGGTTGGCTACACCTTC
TRBJ1-5	TRBV20-1	NA	TRBD1	CSASPPGQRNQPQHF	TGCAGTGCTAGCCCCCCGGGACAGCGCAATCAGCCCCAGCATTTT
TRBJ2-2	TRBV7-9	few	NA	CASRLTNTGELFF	TGTGCCAGCAGGCTCACGAACACCGGGGAGCTGTTTTTT
TRBJ2-7	TRBV28	many	NA	CASSFPGAYEQYF	TGTGCCAGCAGTTTCCCGGGGGCCTACGAGCAGTACTTC
TRBJ2-1	TRBV5-1	few	TRBD1	CASSFLRDRANEQFF	TGCGCCAGCAGCTTTCTTCGGGACAGGGCCAATGAGCAGTTCTTC
TRBJ1-2	TRBV7-9	few	NA	CASSLAPATSYGYTF	TGTGCCAGCAGCTTAGCGCCAGCGACGTCCTATGGCTACACCTTC
TRBJ2-7	TRBV7-9	NA	NA	CASSPELAPEQYF	TGTGCCAGCAGCCCTGAACTAGCTCCCGAGCAGTACTTC
TRBJ1-1	TRBV6-2/TRBV6-3	NA	NA	CASSYVGGEAFF	TGTGCCAGCAGTTACGTTGGCGGTGAAGCTTTCTTT
TRBJ2-7	TRBV7-3	few	NA	CASSLNLGGGEQYF	TGTGCCAGCAGCTTAAATTTGGGGGGAGGCGAGCAGTACTTC
TRBJ2-2	TRBV2	many	NA	CASRETSAGELFF	TGTGCCAGCAGGGAAACTAGTGCCGGGGAGCTGTTTTTT
TRBJ1-5	TRBV3-1	few	NA	CASSQDPPDGWDQPQHF	TGTGCCAGCAGCCAAGACCCGCCCGATGGTTGGGATCAGCCCCAGCATTTT
TRBJ2-2	TRBV19	NA	NA	CASSMTKFGGELFF	TGTGCCAGTAGTATGACAAAATTTGGCGGGGAGCTGTTTTTT
TRBJ1-1	TRBV9	NA	TRBD1	CASSETDRGNTEAFF	TGTGCCAGCAGCGAAACGGACAGGGGGAACACTGAAGCTTTCTTT
TRBJ1-1	TRBV12-3/TRBV12-4	many	NA	CASSLAQRGRTEAFF	TGTGCCAGCAGTTTAGCACAGAGGGGCCGGACTGAAGCTTTCTTT
TRBJ1-1	TRBV28	many	NA	CASSPLGRNTEAFF	TGTGCCAGCAGTCCCCTTGGGAGGAACACTGAAGCTTTCTTT
TRBJ2-7	TRBV6-1	NA	TRBD2	CASSPGLGRSYEQYF	TGTGCCAGCAGCCCTGGACTAGGACGGTCCTACGAGCAGTACTTC
TRBJ2-7	TRBV29-1	NA	TRBD2	CSVVSGRASEQYF	TGCAGCGTTGTTAGCGGGAGGGCCAGCGAGCAGTACTTC
TRBJ1-5	TRBV18	NA	TRBD1	CASSPTGTGRSNQPQHF	TGTGCCAGCTCACCAACCGGGACAGGGCGCAGCAATCAGCCCCAGCATTTT
TRBJ2-7	TRBV5-1	NA	NA	CASSLDAGSSYEQYF	TGCGCCAGCAGCTTGGATGCGGGGTCCTCCTACGAGCAGTACTTC
TRBJ2-5	TRBV7-9	many	NA	CASGKQSYQETQYF	TGTGCCAGCGGCAAACAGAGCTACCAAGAGACCCAGTACTTC
TRBJ1-1	TRBV20-1	few	TRBD1	CSASQGARVTEAFF	TGCAGTGCTAGTCAGGGGGCCAGGGTTACTGAAGCTTTCTTT
TRBJ1-5	TRBV19	NA	TRBD1	CASKEDGQGFGQPQHF	TGTGCCAGTAAAGAGGACGGACAGGGCTTCGGTCAGCCCCAGCATTTT